This T cell receptor (beta chain) originates from a study of breast tumors, draining lymph nodes, adjacent tissues. Points from the study as a whole: Compared with basal-like, luminal-like tumors shared significantly more repertoire with nontumor tissue. Tumors had less TCR diversity than lymph nodes, more than nontumor tissue. That most tumor T cells come from lymph nodes remained unproven.

The lymph nodes were axillary draining lymph nodes from breast cancer patients. TCRdb recomputed calls from the multiplex PCR reads with MiXCR, one row per CDR3 protein. The table shows approximately 130,000 distinct CDR3 sequences, with 20% to 25% occurring only once. As to this clonotype: Antigen unknown. Possible read error: a much larger clone is one base away.

The sequence was collected from a female donor with breast cancer. Some clones in this sample may be carry-over from other donors' samples. Sequencing input: axillary lymph node tissue.

Here the CDR3 reads CSVGKGPPRELFF. The CDR3 DNA reads TGCAGCGTTGGAAAAGGACCTCCCAGGGAGCTGTTTTTT. The gene calls are TRBV29-1 and TRBJ2-2, with D hard to call. The CDR3 sequence is 13 residues long. Germline V gives CDR1 SQVTM, CDR2 ANQGSEA. Deletions cut 4 bases from V and 9 bases from J, with 15 bases between.